This T cell receptor (beta chain) was retrieved from a study of blood T cell repertoires in COVID-19. Clones were read by immunoSEQ multiplex PCR, and TCRdb kept only the in-frame ones, dropping some. The profile shows roughly 250,000 clones, 80% to 90% of them singletons. Losses at the gene ends were 5 bases for V and 0 bases for J; bases not matched to a gene: 6. Germline V gene data show CDR1 as SEHNR and CDR2 as FQNEAQ (reference sequence). This CDR3 comprises 15 residues. Sequencing used PBMCs or T cells enriched from blood (not recorded which). The genes are TRBV7-9 and TRBJ1-1; 7 positions match TRBD1. The source of this sequence is a woman between 18 and 30 years old who had recovered from COVID-19. The DNA of the CDR3 is TGTGCCAGCAGCCTGGGACAGACAATGAACACTGAAGCTTTCTTT. Translating it yields CASSLGQTMNTEAFF.